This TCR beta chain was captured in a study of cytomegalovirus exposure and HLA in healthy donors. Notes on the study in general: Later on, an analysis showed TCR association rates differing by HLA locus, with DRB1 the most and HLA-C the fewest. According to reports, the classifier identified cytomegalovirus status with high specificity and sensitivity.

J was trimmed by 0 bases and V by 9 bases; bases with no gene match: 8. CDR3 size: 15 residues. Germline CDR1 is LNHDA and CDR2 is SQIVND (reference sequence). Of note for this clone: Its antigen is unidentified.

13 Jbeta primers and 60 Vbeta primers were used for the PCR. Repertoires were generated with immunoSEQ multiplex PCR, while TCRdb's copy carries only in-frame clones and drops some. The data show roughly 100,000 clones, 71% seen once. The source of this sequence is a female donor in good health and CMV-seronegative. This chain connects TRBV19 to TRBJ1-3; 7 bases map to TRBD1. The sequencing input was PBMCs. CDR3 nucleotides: TGTGCCAGCTGGGACAGCCCAGTCTCTGGAAACACCATATATTTT. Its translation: CASWDSPVSGNTIYF.